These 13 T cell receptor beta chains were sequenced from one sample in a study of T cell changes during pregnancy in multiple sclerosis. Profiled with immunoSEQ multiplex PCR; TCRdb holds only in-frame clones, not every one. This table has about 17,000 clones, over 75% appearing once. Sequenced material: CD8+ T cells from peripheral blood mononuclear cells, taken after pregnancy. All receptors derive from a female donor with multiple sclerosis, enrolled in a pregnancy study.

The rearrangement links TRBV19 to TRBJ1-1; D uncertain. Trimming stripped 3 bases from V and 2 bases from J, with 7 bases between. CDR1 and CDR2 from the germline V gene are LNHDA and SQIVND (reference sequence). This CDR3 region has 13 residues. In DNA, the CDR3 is TGTGCCAGTAGTATTAACAGAAACACTGAAGCTTTCTTT. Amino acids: CASSINRNTEAFF.

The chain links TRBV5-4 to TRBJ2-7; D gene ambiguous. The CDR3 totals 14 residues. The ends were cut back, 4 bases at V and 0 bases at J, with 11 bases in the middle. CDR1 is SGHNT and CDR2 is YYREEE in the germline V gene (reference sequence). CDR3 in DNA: TGTGCCAGCAGCCTGGACCGGAGCTCCTACGAGCAGTACTTC. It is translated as CASSLDRSSYEQYF.

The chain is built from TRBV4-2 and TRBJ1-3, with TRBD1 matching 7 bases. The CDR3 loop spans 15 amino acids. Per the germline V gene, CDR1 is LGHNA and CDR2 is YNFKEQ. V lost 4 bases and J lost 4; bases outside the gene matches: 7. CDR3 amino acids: CASSLYRGEGNTIYF. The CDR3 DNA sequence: TGTGCCAGCAGCCTTTACAGGGGCGAAGGAAACACCATATATTTT.

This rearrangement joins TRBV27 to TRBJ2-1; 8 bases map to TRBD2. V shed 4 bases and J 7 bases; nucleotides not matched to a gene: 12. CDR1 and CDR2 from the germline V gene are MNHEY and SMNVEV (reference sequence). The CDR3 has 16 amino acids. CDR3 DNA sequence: TGTGCCAGCAGTTCCCCCCTAGCGGGCGTCGCAAATGAGCAGTTCTTC. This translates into CASSSPLAGVANEQFF.

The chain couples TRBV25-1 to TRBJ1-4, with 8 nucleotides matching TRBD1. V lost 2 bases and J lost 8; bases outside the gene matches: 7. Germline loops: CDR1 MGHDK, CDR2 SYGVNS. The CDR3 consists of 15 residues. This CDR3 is CASSEQDRVQEKLFF. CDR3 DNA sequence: TGTGCCAGCAGTGAACAGGACAGGGTACAGGAAAAACTGTTTTTT.

CDR3 in amino acids: CASSSPPDTEAFF. As DNA, the CDR3 is TGTGCCAGCAGCTCCCCCCCAGACACTGAAGCTTTCTTT. The chain combines TRBV7-9 with TRBJ1-1; D is unclear. Trimming took 4 bases from V and 3 from J, leaving 9 bases between them. CDR3 size: 13 residues. CDR1 is SEHNR and CDR2 is FQNEAQ in the germline V gene (reference sequence).

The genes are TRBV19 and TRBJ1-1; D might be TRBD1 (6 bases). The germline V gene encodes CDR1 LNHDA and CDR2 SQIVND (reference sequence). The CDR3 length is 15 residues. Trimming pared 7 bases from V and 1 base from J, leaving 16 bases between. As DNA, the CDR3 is TGTGCCAGTATTCAACGGGACACTTCGAACACTGAAGCTTTCTTT. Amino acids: CASIQRDTSNTEAFF.

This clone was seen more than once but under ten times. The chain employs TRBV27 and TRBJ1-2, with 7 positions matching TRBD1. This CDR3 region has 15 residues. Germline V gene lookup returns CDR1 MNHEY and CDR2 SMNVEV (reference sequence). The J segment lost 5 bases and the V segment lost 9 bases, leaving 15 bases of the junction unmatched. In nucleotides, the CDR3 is TGTGCCAGTCGCCAGACAGGGAGGCTGGGGTATGGCTACACCTTC. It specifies CASRQTGRLGYGYTF.

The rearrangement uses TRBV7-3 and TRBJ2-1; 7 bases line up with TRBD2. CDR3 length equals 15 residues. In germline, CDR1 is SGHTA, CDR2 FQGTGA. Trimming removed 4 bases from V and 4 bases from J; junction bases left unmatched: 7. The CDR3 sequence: CASSSLSSGYNEQFF. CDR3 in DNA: TGTGCCAGCAGCTCGCTGTCTAGCGGTTACAATGAGCAGTTCTTC.

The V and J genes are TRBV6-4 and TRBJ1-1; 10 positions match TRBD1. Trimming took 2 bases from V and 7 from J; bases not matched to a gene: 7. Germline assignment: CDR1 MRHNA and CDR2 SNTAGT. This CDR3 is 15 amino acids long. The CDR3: CASSDPWTGGDEAFF. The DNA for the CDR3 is TGTGCCAGCAGTGACCCATGGACAGGGGGGGATGAAGCTTTCTTT.

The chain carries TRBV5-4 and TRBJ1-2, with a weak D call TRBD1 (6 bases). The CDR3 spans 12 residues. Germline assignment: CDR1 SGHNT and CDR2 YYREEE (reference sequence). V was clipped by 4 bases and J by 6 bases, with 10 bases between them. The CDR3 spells CASSDAGDGYTF. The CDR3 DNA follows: TGTGCCAGCAGCGATGCAGGGGATGGCTACACCTTC.

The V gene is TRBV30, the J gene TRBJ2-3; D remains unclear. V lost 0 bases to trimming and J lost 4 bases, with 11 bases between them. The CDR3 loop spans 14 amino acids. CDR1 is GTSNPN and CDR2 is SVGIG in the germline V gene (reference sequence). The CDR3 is CAWSVAQLADTQYF. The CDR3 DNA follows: TGTGCCTGGAGTGTAGCCCAACTGGCAGATACGCAGTATTTT.

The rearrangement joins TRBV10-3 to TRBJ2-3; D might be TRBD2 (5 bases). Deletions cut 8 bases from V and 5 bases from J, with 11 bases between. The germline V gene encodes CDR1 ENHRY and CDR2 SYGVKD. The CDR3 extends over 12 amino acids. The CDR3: CAILGDGDTQYF. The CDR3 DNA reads TGTGCCATCCTCGGGGATGGAGATACGCAGTATTTT.